A selection of T cell receptor beta chains follows, all from one sample in a study of blood T cell repertoires in COVID-19. The method was immunoSEQ multiplex PCR; TCRdb's version includes in-frame clones alone and lacks a portion of them. Found here are around 250,000 clones, around 80% of them singletons; the top ten hold roughly 5.8%. The material sequenced was peripheral blood. Receptors were obtained from a man older than 75 with acute or convalescent COVID-19. Both conserved end residues are part of each CDR3. D genes are given only for firm matches. Some rows have no size entry. The others give once, few or many, or a class for an expanded clone.

j_call v_call d_call clone_size cdr3_nt cdr3_aa
TRBJ2-1 TRBV19 - - TGTGCCAGTAGTATCGGCCAGGGCTACAATGAGCAGTTCTTC CASSIGQGYNEQFF
TRBJ2-7 TRBV5-4 - - TGTGCCAGCAGCTTGGGACAGAGCTCCTACGAGCAGTACTTC CASSLGQSSYEQYF
TRBJ1-1 TRBV11-1 TRBD1 - TGTGCCAGCAGCAACCAACAGGGGATGGTCACTGAAGCTTTCTTT CASSNQQGMVTEAFF
TRBJ1-6 TRBV2 - - TGTGCCAGCAGTGAAGCGCTGGGACACCCAAATTCACCCCTCCACTTT CASSEALGHPNSPLHF
TRBJ2-2 TRBV9 - once TGTGCCAGCAGCGTAGATAGCGGGAACACCGGGGAGCTGTTTTTT CASSVDSGNTGELFF
TRBJ1-1 TRBV7-8 - - TGTGCCAGCAGCTTGTCTTCGACAGCGAACACTGAAGCTTTCTTT CASSLSSTANTEAFF
TRBJ2-7 TRBV11-3 TRBD1 - TGTGCCAGCAGCTTACCGGCCACCCGGGACAGAACCTACGAGCAGTACTTC CASSLPATRDRTYEQYF
TRBJ2-7 TRBV3-1/TRBV3-2 - - TGTGCCAGCAGCCAAGGGGGCGGTACCTACGAGCAGTACTTC CASSQGGGTYEQYF
TRBJ1-3 TRBV9 TRBD1 - TGTGCCAGCAGCGTAGACCCAGGGGGCGAAGGAAACACCATATATTTT CASSVDPGGEGNTIYF
TRBJ2-3 TRBV7-3 TRBD2 - TGTGCCAGCAGCCGTAAGGGAACCGGGACTAGCGATAGCACAGATACGCAGTATTTT CASSRKGTGTSDSTDTQYF
TRBJ2-1 TRBV3-1/TRBV3-2 - few TGTGCCAGCAGCCAAATGGCGGGCGGGACCTACAATGAGCAGTTCTTC CASSQMAGGTYNEQFF